These T cell receptor beta chains were read from a single sample in a study of CD8+CD57+ T cells in acquired aplastic anemia. One entry per CDR3 protein results from TCRdb running MiXCR on the reads. This table holds about 180,000 distinct CDR3 sequences, roughly 65% found once. The sequencing sample was made of sorted CD4+, CD8+, or CD8+CD57+ T cells (not recorded which) from PBMCs. Every receptor here comes from a human donor with aplastic anemia. The CDR3 runs from the conserved cysteine through the conserved F or W. A D gene is named only where the DNA matches it firmly. Not all rows give a size; the values are once, few, many and, for expanded clones, a class.

D,V,J,size,CDR3,DNA
NA,TRBV15,TRBJ2-5,many,CATSISRGRQETQYF,TGTGCCACCAGCATTTCCCGGGGGCGGCAAGAGACCCAGTACTTC
NA,TRBV7-9,TRBJ1-2,NA,CASRPAPHYGYTF,TGTGCCAGTAGGCCCGCACCACACTATGGCTACACCTTC
NA,TRBV2,TRBJ2-5,NA,CASSPPSRETQYF,TGTGCCAGCAGCCCTCCGAGCCGGGAGACCCAGTACTTC
NA,TRBV2,TRBJ2-1,NA,CASSRGYEQFF,TGTGCCAGCAGTAGGGGGTACGAGCAGTTCTTC
TRBD2,TRBV4-2,TRBJ2-1,many,CASSYYTGREQFF,TGTGCCAGCAGCTATTATACCGGGAGGGAGCAGTTCTTC
NA,TRBV4-3,TRBJ1-2,NA,CASSPDSKGDGYTF,TGCGCCAGCAGCCCTGATTCGAAAGGGGATGGCTACACCTTC
TRBD2,TRBV9,TRBJ2-1,NA,CASSVAVRGGSSYNEQFF,TGTGCCAGCAGCGTAGCGGTGCGGGGGGGAAGCTCCTACAATGAGCAGTTCTTC
NA,TRBV7-8,TRBJ2-7,NA,CASSPGRFSYEQYF,TGTGCCAGCAGCCCCGGTCGGTTCTCCTACGAGCAGTACTTC
NA,TRBV24-1,TRBJ2-1,few,CATSDFSGNNEQFF,TGTGCCACCAGTGATTTCTCGGGAAACAATGAGCAGTTCTTC
NA,TRBV5-1,TRBJ2-2,many,CASSLAGQVNTGELFF,TGCGCCAGCAGCTTGGCCGGGCAGGTTAACACCGGGGAGCTGTTTTTT
NA,TRBV10-3,TRBJ1-2,NA,CAIKGANYGYTF,TGTGCCATCAAAGGGGCTAACTATGGCTACACCTTC
TRBD1,TRBV20-1,TRBJ2-1,many,CSPWDRNYNEQFF,TGCAGTCCTTGGGACAGGAATTACAATGAGCAGTTCTTC
TRBD1,TRBV2,TRBJ2-7,few,CATSGDRGSYEQYF,TGTGCCACCAGTGGCGACAGGGGGTCCTACGAGCAGTACTTC
NA,TRBV19,TRBJ1-5,NA,CASSITSLIAPQHF,TGTGCCAGTAGTATTACCAGCCTAATAGCGCCCCAGCATTTT
TRBD1,TRBV10-3,TRBJ1-4,NA,CASRPTGGGEKLFF,TGTGCCAGCAGACCTACAGGGGGAGGAGAAAAACTGTTTTTT
NA,TRBV7-2,TRBJ2-5,NA,CASQGRAETQYF,TGTGCCAGCCAGGGGAGGGCGGAGACCCAGTACTTC
NA,TRBV2,TRBJ2-1,NA,CARTGPSNNEQFF,TGTGCCAGGACGGGGCCGAGTAACAATGAGCAGTTCTTC
NA,TRBV2,TRBJ1-6,NA,CASMWGEGANSPLHF,TGTGCCAGCATGTGGGGCGAGGGCGCGAATTCACCCCTCCACTTT
NA,TRBV9,TRBJ1-2,once,CASSVVSGGSLDGYTF,TGTGCCAGCAGCGTCGTATCGGGGGGGTCCCTCGATGGCTACACCTTC
NA,TRBV29-1,TRBJ2-7,NA,CSVVGTRSYEQYF,TGCAGCGTTGTGGGGACCCGGTCCTACGAGCAGTACTTC
TRBD1,TRBV11-2,TRBJ2-7,NA,CASLPNVPGQTTYEQYF,TGTGCCAGCTTACCCAACGTTCCGGGACAGACAACCTACGAGCAGTACTTC
NA,TRBV7-9,TRBJ2-7,NA,CASSLGIGIDEQYF,TGTGCCAGCAGCTTAGGGATAGGGATCGACGAGCAGTACTTC
NA,TRBV7-8,TRBJ1-3,many,CASSLGFSGNTIYF,TGTGCCAGCAGCTTAGGCTTCTCTGGAAACACCATATATTTT
NA,TRBV7-3,TRBJ2-2,NA,CASSLGRARSTGELFF,TGTGCCAGCAGCCTGGGCAGGGCGAGAAGTACCGGGGAGCTGTTTTTT
NA,TRBV20-1,TRBJ1-4,NA,CSAREQYEKLFF,TGCAGTGCTAGGGAGCAATACGAAAAACTGTTTTTT